This TCR beta chain was recorded in a study of glioma-infiltrating T cells (dated by TCRdb to the mid-2010s). As for the study more broadly: Sequencing of TCR alpha- and beta-chain repertoires was performed on glioma tissue, on non-neoplastic brain tissue, and on matched peripheral blood mononuclear cells. Each tissue-infiltrating repertoire was compared with the same patient's peripheral blood repertoire to measure divergence between tissue and blood T-cell populations. The paired cohort was made up of three low-grade glioma patients, several primary glioblastoma patients and three non-glioma patients who contributed non-neoplastic brain tissue. Broader findings and caveats from the paper: Only a very small number of CDR3 sequences turned up in both tissue and blood, a result put down to high CDR3 diversity combined with limited sampling. VJ-independent divergence between tissue and blood was lower than expected in non-neoplastic patients but higher than expected in all gliomas, particularly low-grade gliomas. Small numbers underpinned the group comparisons: 8 or 9 glioblastoma patients, three low-grade glioma patients and three non-neoplastic patients.

The iRepertoire nested amplicon-rescue multiplex PCR (arm-PCR) platform was used to amplify TCR alpha and beta CDR3 regions from RNA. The input for one-step reverse transcription and amplification was roughly 85-400 ng of tissue mRNA or PBMC total RNA. Following bead purification, Illumina adapters were added by a secondary multiplex PCR, and the libraries were gel-purified between 200 and 400 bp. Demultiplexing relied on internal 6-nucleotide barcodes carried by the libraries. Libraries were sequenced on an Illumina MiSeq with 2x220 or 2x250 nucleotide paired-end reads. The authors' pipeline ran thus. FLASH 1.2.11 was used to merge paired reads, and BWA-MEM then aligned the reads to the GRCh37 human genome before TRA and TRB reads were extracted. For V and J assignment, an IMGT-derived reference of cassette sequences and CDR3 motifs that included pseudogenes was used. Reads were translated in three frames, and productive CDR3s were defined as those with a C...FGXG motif and no stop codons. Unique combinations of V-J cassette pair and CDR3 amino acid sequence were defined as clonotypes. Reads were filtered by Hamming distance, thresholded by each sample's sequence error rate in mapped regions. TCRdb trimmed public reads at Q25 via fastp, called clones via MiXCR and kept in-frame beta chains. Merged by CDR3 protein, the rows form single entries marked with the most common genes and DNA. TCRdb, not the original authors, processed these V and J calls. The sample table holds under 200,000 distinct CDR3 sequences, of which 30% to 40% were seen once. The leading ten clones occupy around 20% of the sample.

This clonotype was seen at least ten times. Its antigen target is currently unknown. Within one base of it there is no much larger clone, and no base qualities were kept. The sequence was collected from a human donor with low-grade glioma or glioblastoma, undergoing nonglioma brain surgery, or in good health (not recorded which). The specimen was glioma tissue, nonneoplastic brain tissue, or PBMCs (not recorded which).

CDR3 region: CASSYSLAGFTYNEQFF. The DNA sequence reads TGTGCCAGCAGTTACTCACTAGCGGGCTTCACCTACAATGAGCAGTTCTTC. The chain is encoded by TRBV6-5 joined to TRBJ2-1; 9 bases in between match TRBD2. Trimming accounts for 0 bases at V and 2 bases at J, while the number of junction bases matched to no gene is 5. The germline V gene sets CDR1 to MNHEY and CDR2 to SVGAGI. The CDR3 measures 17 amino acids from cysteine to phenylalanine. Only CDR3 DNA remains: 51 bases, in frame from the first base.